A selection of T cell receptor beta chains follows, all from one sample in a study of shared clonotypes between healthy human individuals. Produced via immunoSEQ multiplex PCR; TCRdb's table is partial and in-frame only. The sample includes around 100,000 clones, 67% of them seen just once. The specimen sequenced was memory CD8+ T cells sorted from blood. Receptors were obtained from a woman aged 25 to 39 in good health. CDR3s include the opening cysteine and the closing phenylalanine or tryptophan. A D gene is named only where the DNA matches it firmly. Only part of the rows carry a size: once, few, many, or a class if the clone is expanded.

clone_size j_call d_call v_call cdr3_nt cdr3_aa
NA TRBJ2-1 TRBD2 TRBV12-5 TGTTCTAGTGGTTTCTGGGGGGGCAATGAGCAGTTCTTC CSSGFWGGNEQFF
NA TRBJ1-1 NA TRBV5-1 TGCGCCAGCAGCTCCCCCGCCGGGACATTGAACACTGAAGCTTTCTTT CASSSPAGTLNTEAFF
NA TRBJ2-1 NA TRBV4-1 TGCGCCAGCAGCCAAGGGATCAGCGTGGAGCAGTTCTTC CASSQGISVEQFF
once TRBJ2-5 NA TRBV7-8 TGTGCCAGCAGCTTGGGAGTATTCCTTCAAGAGACCCAGTACTTC CASSLGVFLQETQYF
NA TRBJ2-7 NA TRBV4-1 TGCGCCAGCAGCCAAGGATTCCCTCCCCAAGTGAGCGAGCAGTACTTC CASSQGFPPQVSEQYF
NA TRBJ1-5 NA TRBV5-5 TGTGCCAGCAGCTTGGCCGGAGCGGGGCATCCCGACGATCAGCCCCAGCATTTT CASSLAGAGHPDDQPQHF
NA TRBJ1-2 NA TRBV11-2 TGTGCCAGCAGCTTAGATGGGACGGATTTCTATGGCTACACCTTC CASSLDGTDFYGYTF
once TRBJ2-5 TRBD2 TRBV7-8 TGTGCCAGCAGCCCCTGGACTAGAGGGGAGACCCAGTACTTC CASSPWTRGETQYF
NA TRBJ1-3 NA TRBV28 TGTGCCAGCAGTCCCCTGAACAGGAGAGCTGGAAACACCATATATTTT CASSPLNRRAGNTIYF
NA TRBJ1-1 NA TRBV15 TGTGCCACCAGCAGAGATAAATCGGGGGGGCGCCCAGCTTTCTTT CATSRDKSGGRPAFF
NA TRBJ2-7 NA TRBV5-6 TGTGCCAGCAGCGCTCCAGGGGTATCCTACGAGCAGTACTTC CASSAPGVSYEQYF
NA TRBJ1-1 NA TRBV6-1 TGTGCCAGCAGTGAATCCAGGACTGAAGCTTTCTTT CASSESRTEAFF
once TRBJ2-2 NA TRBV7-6 TGTGCCAGCAGCTTAGCGGCAAACACCGGGGAGCTGTTTTTT CASSLAANTGELFF
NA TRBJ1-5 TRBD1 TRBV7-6 TGTGCCAGCAGCTTAGGGTGGACAGGGGTGAGCAATCAGCCCCAGCATTTT CASSLGWTGVSNQPQHF
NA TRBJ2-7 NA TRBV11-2 TGTGCCAGCAACAGACTCCGCTTCTACGAGCAGTACTTC CASNRLRFYEQYF
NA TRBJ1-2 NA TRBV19 TGTGCCAGTAGTATTTCGGGTTTCAGCGCAAATGGCTACACCTTC CASSISGFSANGYTF
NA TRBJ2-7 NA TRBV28 TGTGCCAGCAGTCGGACGGGTTCCTACGAGCAGTACTTC CASSRTGSYEQYF
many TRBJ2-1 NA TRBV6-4 TGTGCCAGCAGCCCCCGGGACAACAATGAGCAGTTCTTC CASSPRDNNEQFF
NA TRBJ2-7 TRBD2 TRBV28 TGTGCCAGCAGTTTTGCTAGCGGGAGGTACGAGCAGTACTTC CASSFASGRYEQYF
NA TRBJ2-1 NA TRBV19 TGTGCCAGTAGTATGGGAAGCTACAATGAGCAGTTCTTC CASSMGSYNEQFF
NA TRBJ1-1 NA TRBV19 TGTGCCAGTAGTTACAGGGATAACACTGAAGCTTTCTTT CASSYRDNTEAFF
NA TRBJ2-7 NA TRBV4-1 TGCGCCAGCAGCCAAGGAGGAGCGGTCCGACCCTTC CASSQGGAVRPF